This T cell receptor (beta chain) emerged from a study of T cells after yellow fever vaccination. Broader study findings: Booster samples showed a return of most primary-vaccination clones (around 96% CD4, 85% to 90% CD8).

Points on this clonotype: No antigen is known for it.

In TCRdb, the 5' RACE reads were re-called with MiXCR into one record per CDR3 protein. The sample lists around 300,000 distinct CDR3 sequences; about 4% were seen once. The germline V gene encodes CDR1 MGHDK and CDR2 SYGVNS. The CDR3 length is 12 residues. V trimming: 10 bases; J trimming: 4 bases; junction bases outside the gene matches: 4. This sequence joins TRBV25-1 and TRBJ1-2, with TRBD1 matching over 9 bases. The sample consisted of PBMCs, taken 5 days after the yellow fever booster vaccination. The receptor was derived from a young man who received the YFV17D yellow fever vaccine. The CDR3 DNA reads as TGTGCCAACGGGACAGGGACCTATGGCTACACCTTC. Protein sequence: CANGTGTYGYTF.